Following are 26 T cell receptor beta chains from one sample sequenced in a study of blood T cell repertoires in COVID-19 (TCRdb year 2020). Preparation of the library involved the immunoSEQ multiplex PCR assay. TCRdb took over this immuneACCESS table, retaining in-frame rearrangements with V and J assigned. Such tables are incomplete; in checked studies, under half of the missing clones stem from an unresolved V gene, and the remainder is unexplained. The sample table lists 45,000 to 65,000 clones, around 87% of them with a count of one. 7.8% of the sample is in the top ten clones. Sequencing was performed on peripheral blood. The receptor set was obtained from a man aged 50 to 60 with active COVID-19.

V usage is TRBV18 and J usage is TRBJ2-7; no definite D call. With 5 bases removed from V and 3 bases from J, the gap between germline ends came to 5 bases. In germline, CDR1 is KGHSH, CDR2 LQKENI. CDR3 length: 11 residues. The CDR3 reads CASSAGYEQYF. DNA of the CDR3: TGTGCCAGCTCAGCAGGCTACGAGCAGTACTTC.

The chain combines TRBV15 with TRBJ1-5, with D unresolved. The CDR3 length is 12 residues. V was clipped by 0 bases and J by 8 bases, with 5 bases between them. Per germline, CDR1 LNHNV and CDR2 YYDKDF (reference sequence). CDR3 DNA sequence: TGTGCCACCAGCAGAGATCGGGAGCCCCAGCATTTT. Its protein product is CATSRDREPQHF.

J is TRBJ2-1 and V is TRBV7-9; D uncertain. The CDR3 sequence is 12 residues long. The germline V gene encodes CDR1 SEHNR and CDR2 FQNEAQ (reference sequence). The V end was cut by 0 bases, the J end by 9 bases, with 6 bases between. CDR3 coding DNA: TGTGCCAGCAGCTTAGCTAGGAGTGAGCAGTTCTTC. Its protein is CASSLARSEQFF. Combining the CDR3 with reference TRBV7-9 and TRBJ2-1 gives the whole variable domain DTGVSQNPRHKITKRGQNVTFRCDPISEHNRLYWYRQTLGQGPEFLTYFQNEAQLEKSRLLSDRFSAERPKGSFSTLEIQRTEQGDSAMYLCASSLARSEQFFGPGTRLTVL.

V is TRBV20-1 and J is TRBJ1-1, with 7 bases aligning to TRBD1. V lost 7 bases to trimming and J lost 9 bases; unmatched junction nucleotides: 8. CDR1 DFQATT and CDR2 SNEGSKA come from the germline V gene (reference sequence). This CDR3 region has 11 residues. The CDR3 DNA follows: TGCAGTGTGGACAGGAGTATTCAAGCTTTCTTT. Translated: CSVDRSIQAFF.

This clone was seen only once. This chain joins TRBV9 and TRBJ2-7; 7 bases agree with TRBD1. V was pared by 3 bases and J by 2 bases, with 5 bases of the junction left unmatched. Looked up from germline, CDR1 is SGDLS and CDR2 is YYNGEE. The CDR3 extends over 14 amino acids. The CDR3 nucleotides read TGTGCCAGCAGCGCCACCGGGACAGCCTACGAGCAGTACTTC. Protein product: CASSATGTAYEQYF. The full variable domain, rest sourced from reference TRBV9 and TRBJ2-7, is DSGVTQTPKHLITATGQRVTLRCSPRSGDLSVYWYQQSLDQGLQFLIQYYNGEERAKGNILERFSAQQFPDLHSELNLSSLELGDSALYFCASSATGTAYEQYFGPGTRLTVT.

The chain has TRBV6-5 and TRBJ2-7, with 13 bases identical to TRBD2. There are 15 residues in the CDR3. The V gene's germline CDR1 is MNHEY and CDR2 SVGAGI. V was pared by 2 bases and J by 6 bases, with 4 bases of the junction left unmatched. CDR3 sequence: CASSYPGLAGVEQYF. DNA for the CDR3: TGTGCCAGCAGTTACCCAGGACTAGCGGGAGTCGAGCAGTACTTC.

The chain recombines TRBV5-1 with TRBJ2-5; tentatively, D is TRBD1 (6 bases). The CDR3 runs to 15 residues. Germline values: CDR1 SGHRS, CDR2 YFSETQ. V lost 3 bases and J lost 0, with 12 bases in between. The CDR3 loop is CASSSAPGDQETQYF. CDR3 in DNA: TGCGCCAGCAGCTCCGCCCCAGGGGACCAAGAGACCCAGTACTTC.

J is TRBJ2-1 and V is TRBV5-6, with D perhaps TRBD1 (8 bases). Trimming cost V 4 bases and J 8 bases, with 19 bases left between them. The germline CDR1 and CDR2 sequences are SGHDT and YYEEEE. This CDR3 has 15 amino acids. This CDR3 reads CASSAHRGGSYEQFF. CDR3 sequence (DNA): TGTGCCAGCAGCGCACACAGGGGGGGGTCGTATGAGCAGTTCTTC.

The rearrangement links TRBV27 to TRBJ2-1, with TRBD2 matching 10 bases. Germline assignment: CDR1 MNHEY and CDR2 SMNVEV (reference sequence). The V segment lost 7 bases and the J segment 4 bases; nucleotides outside the gene matches: 7. The CDR3 has 15 residues. CDR3 DNA: TGTGCCAGCACCACTATAGCGGGGGGTTACAATGAGCAGTTCTTC. Residues: CASTTIAGGYNEQFF.

The genes are TRBV6-5 and TRBJ1-4; no reliable D call. The V gene lost 2 bases and the J gene lost 8 bases, with 9 bases spanning the gap. The CDR3 has 13 residues. Germline CDR1 reads MNHEY; CDR2 reads SVGAGI. This CDR3 reads CASSYSFGEKLFF. DNA for the CDR3: TGTGCCAGCAGTTACAGCTTCGGGGAAAAACTGTTTTTT.

The rearrangement joins TRBV19 to TRBJ1-1; 9 positions match TRBD1. CDR3 length: 13 amino acids. Germline CDR1 is LNHDA and CDR2 is SQIVND (reference sequence). V lost 3 bases to trimming and J lost 10 bases; unmatched junction nucleotides: 6. This CDR3 is CASSIQNRGRAFF. For the CDR3, the DNA is TGTGCCAGTAGTATCCAAAACAGGGGGCGAGCTTTCTTT. The complete variable domain, with remaining parts taken from reference TRBV19 and TRBJ1-1, reads DGGITQSPKYLFRKEGQNVTLSCEQNLNHDAMYWYRQDPGQGLRLIYYSQIVNDFQKGDIAEGYSVSREKKESFPLTVTSAQKNPTAFYLCASSIQNRGRAFFGQGTRLTVV.

The genes are TRBV27 and TRBJ2-7; the match to TRBD1 covers 9 bases. Germline V gene sequence: CDR1 MNHEY, CDR2 SMNVEV (reference sequence). Trimming at V came to 2 bases and at J to 9 bases, leaving 17 bases not matched to a gene. The CDR3 is 17 amino acids. CDR3 in amino acids: CASSLTLTGTGQIGQYF. For the CDR3, the DNA is TGTGCCAGCAGTTTAACTCTTACCGGGACAGGGCAAATCGGGCAGTACTTC.

The chain joins TRBV2 to TRBJ1-1; D uncertain. V lost 5 bases, J lost 0 bases, and 4 bases lay in between. Germline loops: CDR1 SNHLY, CDR2 FYNNEI. The CDR3 length is 12 residues. The CDR3 nucleotides read TGTGCCAGCAGTCCGTTGAACACTGAAGCTTTCTTT. It encodes CASSPLNTEAFF.

In its sample, this clone was seen a few times. The genes are TRBV5-6 and TRBJ2-2, with D perhaps TRBD1 (6 bases). The CDR3 is 15 amino acids. Germline CDR1 reads SGHDT; CDR2 reads YYEEEE. V lost 4 bases, J lost 5 bases, and 15 bases lay in between. DNA of the CDR3: TGTGCCAGCAGCAAGAGGGGGTTACGAACCGGGGAGCTGTTTTTT. Protein sequence: CASSKRGLRTGELFF.

The chain couples TRBV30 to TRBJ2-1; 12 bases line up with TRBD2. Trimming removed 0 bases from V and 3 bases from J; junction bases left unmatched: 12. CDR1 GTSNPN and CDR2 SVGIG come from the germline V gene (reference sequence). CDR3 length: 19 amino acids. CDR3 DNA sequence: TGTGCCTGGAGTGTCCTCACTAGCGGGAGGCCTCACCTCTACAATGAGCAGTTCTTC. This gives the protein CAWSVLTSGRPHLYNEQFF.

The rearrangement joins TRBV11-2 to TRBJ1-6; no definite D call. The germline V and J ends were trimmed by 3 bases and 7 bases, with 4 bases remaining between them. Germline CDR1 is SGHAT and CDR2 is FQNNGV. This CDR3 region has 12 residues. The CDR3 spells CASSFPNSPLHF. In nucleotides, the CDR3 is TGTGCCAGCAGCTTCCCAAATTCACCCCTCCACTTT.

This chain links TRBV10-3 with TRBJ2-7; D remains ambiguous. Deletions cut 7 bases from V and 3 bases from J, with 7 bases between. The CDR3 is 11 residues long. CDR1 and CDR2 (germline): ENHRY, SYGVKD. This CDR3 is CAITGFYEQYF. For the CDR3, the DNA is TGTGCCATCACGGGTTTCTACGAGCAGTACTTC.

This sequence joins TRBV6-1 and TRBJ2-3, with 10 nucleotides matching TRBD2. Germline CDR1 MNHNS, CDR2 SASEGT. The CDR3 runs 16 residues. J gave up 0 bases and V 4 bases, and 4 bases lay outside the gene matches. The CDR3 loop reads CASSGGLAASTDTQYF. Here the CDR3 DNA reads TGTGCCAGCAGTGGAGGACTAGCGGCTAGCACAGATACGCAGTATTTT.

This clone was seen repeatedly, ten times or more. This chain connects TRBV12-3 or TRBV12-4 to TRBJ1-1; a weak D match, TRBD1 (5 bases). The CDR3 has 13 residues. V lost 8 bases and J lost 1, with 11 bases in between. The CDR3 spells CASLLTGNTEAFF. CDR3 nucleotide sequence: TGTGCCAGCCTCCTCACAGGGAACACTGAAGCTTTCTTT.

Regarding this clone: A read error may produce the germline difference seen at one junction end. The V and J genes are TRBV6-6 and TRBJ2-1; no definite D call. Germline V lookup: CDR1 MNHNY, CDR2 SVGAGI (reference sequence). The CDR3 is 11 residues long. The CDR3 nucleotides are TGTGCCAGCTCCCCCTACGATGAGCAGTTCTTC. This sequence encodes CASSPYDEQFF.

The V and J genes are TRBV6-5 and TRBJ1-1; the D is unclear. V lost 6 bases, J lost 0 bases, and 11 bases lay in between. The CDR3 contains 14 residues. The germline gives CDR1 MNHEY, CDR2 SVGAGI. The chain's CDR3 is CASSPRNLNTEAFF. The CDR3 DNA is TGTGCCAGCAGCCCGCGGAACCTGAACACTGAAGCTTTCTTT.

The rearrangement joins TRBV7-3 to TRBJ1-4; no definite D call. The V end was cut by 0 bases, the J end by 6 bases, with 5 bases between. The CDR3 runs 13 residues. Per the germline V gene, CDR1 is SGHTA and CDR2 is FQGTGA. The CDR3 DNA is TGTGCCAGCAGCTTAACTCCGGATGAAAAACTGTTTTTT. Protein sequence: CASSLTPDEKLFF. The full variable domain, rest sourced from reference TRBV7-3 and TRBJ1-4, is GAGVSQTPSNKVTEKGKYVELRCDPISGHTALYWYRQSLGQGPEFLIYFQGTGAADDSGLPNDRFFAVRPEGSVSTLKIQRTERGDSAVYLCASSLTPDEKLFFGSGTQLSVL.

This sequence joins TRBV7-9 and TRBJ1-5; a possible D gene is TRBD1 (6 bases). Germline-derived CDR1 and CDR2 are SEHNR and FQNEAQ (reference sequence). The ends were cut back, 3 bases at V and 1 base at J, with 13 bases in the middle. The CDR3 covers 16 residues. In DNA form, the CDR3 reads TGTGCCAGCAGCTTTAGTCGAACAGGGAGCAATCAGCCCCAGCATTTT. Translation gives CASSFSRTGSNQPQHF.

The rearrangement uses TRBV19 and TRBJ1-2; D is undetermined. CDR1 and CDR2 (germline): LNHDA, SQIVND (reference sequence). V was cut by 4 bases and J by 0 bases, with 12 bases left in between. This CDR3 is 15 amino acids long. The CDR3 sequence is CASSTGYGANYGYTF. In DNA form, the CDR3 reads TGTGCCAGTAGTACGGGCTACGGGGCTAACTATGGCTACACCTTC.

The chain carries TRBV14 and TRBJ1-2, with no clear D. From germline, CDR1 is SGHDN and CDR2 FVKESK. V was clipped by 1 base and J by 0 bases, with 6 bases between them. The CDR3 extends over 14 amino acids. The CDR3 is CASSQGSANYGYTF. The CDR3 DNA is TGTGCCAGCAGCCAAGGCTCAGCTAACTATGGCTACACCTTC.

The gene calls are TRBV5-6 and TRBJ2-7, with D possibly matching TRBD2 (5 bases). This CDR3 is 12 amino acids long. Germline CDR1 and CDR2: SGHDT and YYEEEE. V was trimmed by 4 bases and J by 4 bases, leaving 9 bases between them. The CDR3, as DNA: TGTGCCAGCAGCACTGGAGGATACGAGCAGTACTTC. Its protein product is CASSTGGYEQYF.